The text below deals with one TCR beta chain. It was CD45RO-negative cells, positively selected for CCR7, that made up naive CD8 cells, with terminally differentiated effector memory CD45RA+ cells excluded. The data were obtained in a study of shared clonotypes between healthy human individuals. TCRdb's table, derived via immunoSEQ multiplex PCR, lists solely in-frame clones and lacks some. The sample yields under 2,000,000 clones, 85% to 95% seen once. Sequenced sample: naive CD8+ T cells sorted from blood. This receptor was obtained from a man aged 18-30 years in good health.

The DNA of the CDR3 is TGTGCCAGCAGTCACCAGGGGGCTACTGAAGCTTTCTTT. It translates to CASSHQGATEAFF. The V call is TRBV6-5, the J call TRBJ1-1; 8 nucleotides match TRBD1. There are 13 residues in the CDR3. Germline loops: CDR1 MNHEY, CDR2 SVGAGI. The V segment lost 5 bases and the J segment 5 bases; nucleotides outside the gene matches: 4.